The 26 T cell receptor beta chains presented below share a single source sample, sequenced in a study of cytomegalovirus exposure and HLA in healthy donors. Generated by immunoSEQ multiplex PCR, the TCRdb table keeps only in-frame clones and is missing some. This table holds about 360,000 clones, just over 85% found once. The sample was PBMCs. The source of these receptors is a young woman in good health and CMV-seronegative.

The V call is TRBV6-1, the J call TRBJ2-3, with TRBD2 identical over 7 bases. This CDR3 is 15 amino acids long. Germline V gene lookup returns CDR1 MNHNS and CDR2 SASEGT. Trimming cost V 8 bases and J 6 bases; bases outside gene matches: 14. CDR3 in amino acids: CASVLTSPNIDTQYF. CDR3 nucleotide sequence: TGTGCCAGCGTACTGACTAGCCCAAACATTGATACGCAGTATTTT.

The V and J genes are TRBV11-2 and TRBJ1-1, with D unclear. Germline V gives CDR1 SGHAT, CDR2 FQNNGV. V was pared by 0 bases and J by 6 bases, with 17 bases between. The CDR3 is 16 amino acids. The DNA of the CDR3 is TGTGCCAGCAGCTTAGATCGTGGAGGGTCTGGGTCTGAAGCTTTCTTT. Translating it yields CASSLDRGGSGSEAFF.

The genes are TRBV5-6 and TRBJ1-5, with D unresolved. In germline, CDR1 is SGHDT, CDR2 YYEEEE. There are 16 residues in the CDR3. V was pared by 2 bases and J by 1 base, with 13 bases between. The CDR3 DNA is TGTGCCAGCAGCTTTTATGGAGCGGGGAGCAATCAGCCCCAGCATTTT. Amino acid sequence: CASSFYGAGSNQPQHF. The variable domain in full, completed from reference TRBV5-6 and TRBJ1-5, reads DAGVTQSPTHLIKTRGQQVTLRCSPKSGHDTVSWYQQALGQGPQFIFQYYEEEERQRGNFPDRFSGHQFPNYSSELNVNALLLGDSALYLCASSFYGAGSNQPQHFGDGTRLSIL.

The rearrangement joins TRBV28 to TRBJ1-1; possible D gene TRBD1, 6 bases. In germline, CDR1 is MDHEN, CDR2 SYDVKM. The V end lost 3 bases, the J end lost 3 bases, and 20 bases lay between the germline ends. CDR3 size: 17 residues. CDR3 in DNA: TGTGCCAGCAGTTTCGGGGGGGGCGCGGGCTCGGACACTGAAGCTTTCTTT. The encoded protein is CASSFGGGAGSDTEAFF.

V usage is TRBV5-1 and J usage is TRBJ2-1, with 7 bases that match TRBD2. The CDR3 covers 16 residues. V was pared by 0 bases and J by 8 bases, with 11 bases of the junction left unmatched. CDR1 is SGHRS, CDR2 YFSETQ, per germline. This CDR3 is CASSLVGGRTGDEQFF. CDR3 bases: TGCGCCAGCAGCTTGGTCGGCGGGAGAACGGGGGATGAGCAGTTCTTC.

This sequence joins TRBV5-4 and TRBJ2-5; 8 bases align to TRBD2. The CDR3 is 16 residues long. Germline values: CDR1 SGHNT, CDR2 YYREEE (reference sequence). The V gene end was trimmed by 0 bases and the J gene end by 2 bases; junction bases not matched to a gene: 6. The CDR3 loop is CASSLAGGPLQETQYF. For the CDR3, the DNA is TGTGCCAGCAGCTTGGCGGGAGGGCCGTTACAAGAGACCCAGTACTTC.

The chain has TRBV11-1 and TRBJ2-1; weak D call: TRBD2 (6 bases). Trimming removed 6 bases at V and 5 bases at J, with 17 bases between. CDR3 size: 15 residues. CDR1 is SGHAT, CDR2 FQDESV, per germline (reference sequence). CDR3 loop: CASSPGTFLDNEQFF. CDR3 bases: TGTGCCAGCAGTCCGGGGACTTTCCTCGACAATGAGCAGTTCTTC.

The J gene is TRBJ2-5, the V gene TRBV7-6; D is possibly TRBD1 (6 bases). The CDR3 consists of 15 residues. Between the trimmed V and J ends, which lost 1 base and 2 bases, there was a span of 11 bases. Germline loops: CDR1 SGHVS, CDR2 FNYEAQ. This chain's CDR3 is CASSLVLRGQETQYF. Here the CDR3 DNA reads TGTGCCAGCAGCTTAGTTCTCAGGGGTCAAGAGACCCAGTACTTC. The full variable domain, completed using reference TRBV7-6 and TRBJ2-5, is GAGVSQSPRYKVTKRGQDVALRCDPISGHVSLYWYRQALGQGPEFLTYFNYEAQQDKSGLPNDRFSAERPEGSISTLTIQRTEQRDSAMYRCASSLVLRGQETQYFGPGTRLLVL.

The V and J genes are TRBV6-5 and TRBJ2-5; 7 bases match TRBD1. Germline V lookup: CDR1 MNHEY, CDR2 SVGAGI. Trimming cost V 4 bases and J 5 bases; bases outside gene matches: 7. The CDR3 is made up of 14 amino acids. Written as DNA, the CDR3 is TGTGCCAGCAGTTTCACCAGGGGGTACGAGACCCAGTACTTC. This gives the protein CASSFTRGYETQYF.

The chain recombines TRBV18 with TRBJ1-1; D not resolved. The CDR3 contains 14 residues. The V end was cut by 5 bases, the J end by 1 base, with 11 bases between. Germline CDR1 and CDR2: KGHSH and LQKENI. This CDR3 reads CASSSTSQNTEAFF. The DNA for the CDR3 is TGTGCCAGCTCATCGACTTCTCAGAACACTGAAGCTTTCTTT.

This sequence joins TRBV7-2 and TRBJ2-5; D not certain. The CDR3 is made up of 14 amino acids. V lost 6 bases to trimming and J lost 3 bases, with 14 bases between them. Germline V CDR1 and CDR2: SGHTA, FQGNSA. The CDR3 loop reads CASSRNGAKETQYF. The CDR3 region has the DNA TGTGCCAGCAGTCGTAACGGAGCAAAAGAGACCCAGTACTTC.

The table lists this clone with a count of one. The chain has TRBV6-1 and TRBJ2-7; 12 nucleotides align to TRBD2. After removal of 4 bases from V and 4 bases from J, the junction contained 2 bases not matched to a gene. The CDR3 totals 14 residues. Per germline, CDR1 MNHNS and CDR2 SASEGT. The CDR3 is CASSATSGGYEQYF. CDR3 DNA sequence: TGTGCCAGCAGTGCGACTAGCGGGGGATACGAGCAGTACTTC.

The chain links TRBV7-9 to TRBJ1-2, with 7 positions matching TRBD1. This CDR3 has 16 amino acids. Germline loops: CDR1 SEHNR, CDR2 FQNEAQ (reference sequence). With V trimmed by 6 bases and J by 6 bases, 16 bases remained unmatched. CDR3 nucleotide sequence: TGTGCCAGCAGATCTTTGGGCATCGGACAGGTCCATGGCTACACCTTC. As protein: CASRSLGIGQVHGYTF.

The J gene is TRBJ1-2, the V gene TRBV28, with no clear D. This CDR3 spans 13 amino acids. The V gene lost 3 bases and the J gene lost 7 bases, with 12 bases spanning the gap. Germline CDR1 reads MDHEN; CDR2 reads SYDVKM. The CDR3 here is CASSLGSVGGYTF. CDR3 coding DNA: TGTGCCAGCAGTTTGGGCAGTGTCGGTGGCTACACCTTC.

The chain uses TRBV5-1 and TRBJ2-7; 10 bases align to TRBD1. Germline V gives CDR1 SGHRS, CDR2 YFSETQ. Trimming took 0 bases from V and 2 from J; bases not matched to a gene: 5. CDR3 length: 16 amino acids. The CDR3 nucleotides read TGCGCCAGCAGCTTGGCCGGGACAGGGGTTCCCTACGAGCAGTACTTC. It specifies CASSLAGTGVPYEQYF.

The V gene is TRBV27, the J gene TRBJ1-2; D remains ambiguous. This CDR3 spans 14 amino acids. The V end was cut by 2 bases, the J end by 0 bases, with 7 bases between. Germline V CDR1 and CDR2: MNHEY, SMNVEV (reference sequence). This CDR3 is CASSLVQSNYGYTF. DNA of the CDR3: TGTGCCAGCAGTTTAGTACAGTCTAACTATGGCTACACCTTC.

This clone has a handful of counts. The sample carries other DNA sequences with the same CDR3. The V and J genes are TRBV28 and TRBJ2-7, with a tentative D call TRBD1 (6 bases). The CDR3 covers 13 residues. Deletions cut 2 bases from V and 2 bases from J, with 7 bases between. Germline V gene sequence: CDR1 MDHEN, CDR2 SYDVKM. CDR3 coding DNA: TGTGCCAGCAGTTTAACAGGGACCTACGAGCAGTACTTC. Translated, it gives CASSLTGTYEQYF.

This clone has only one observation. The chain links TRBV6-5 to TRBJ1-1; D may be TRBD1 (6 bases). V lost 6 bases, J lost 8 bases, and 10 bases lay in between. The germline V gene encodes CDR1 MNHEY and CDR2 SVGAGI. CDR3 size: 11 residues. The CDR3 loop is CASSQTGEAFF. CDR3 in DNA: TGTGCCAGCAGCCAAACAGGGGAAGCTTTCTTT.

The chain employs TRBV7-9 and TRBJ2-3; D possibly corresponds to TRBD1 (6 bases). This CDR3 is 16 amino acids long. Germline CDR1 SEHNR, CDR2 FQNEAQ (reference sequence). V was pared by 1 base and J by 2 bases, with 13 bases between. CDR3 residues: CASSLDPGHFTDTQYF. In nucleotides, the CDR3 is TGTGCCAGCAGCTTAGATCCGGGACACTTCACAGATACGCAGTATTTT.

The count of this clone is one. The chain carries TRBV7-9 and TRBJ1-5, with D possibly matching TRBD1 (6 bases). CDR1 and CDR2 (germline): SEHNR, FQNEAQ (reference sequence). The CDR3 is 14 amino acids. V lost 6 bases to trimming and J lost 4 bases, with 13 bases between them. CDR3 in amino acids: CASRPTGPNQPQHF. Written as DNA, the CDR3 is TGTGCCAGCAGACCCACAGGGCCAAATCAGCCCCAGCATTTT.

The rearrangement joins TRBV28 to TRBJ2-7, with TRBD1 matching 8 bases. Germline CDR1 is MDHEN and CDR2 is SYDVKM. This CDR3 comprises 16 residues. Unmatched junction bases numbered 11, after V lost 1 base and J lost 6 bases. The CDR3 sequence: CASSLFWWQGAGEQYF. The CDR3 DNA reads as TGTGCCAGCAGTTTATTCTGGTGGCAGGGGGCCGGCGAGCAGTACTTC.

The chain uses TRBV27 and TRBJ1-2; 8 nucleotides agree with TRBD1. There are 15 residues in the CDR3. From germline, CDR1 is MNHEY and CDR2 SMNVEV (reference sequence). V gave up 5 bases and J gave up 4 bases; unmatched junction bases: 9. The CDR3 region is CASSPSRGHGYGYTF. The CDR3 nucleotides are TGTGCCAGCAGTCCTAGCAGGGGGCATGGCTATGGCTACACCTTC.

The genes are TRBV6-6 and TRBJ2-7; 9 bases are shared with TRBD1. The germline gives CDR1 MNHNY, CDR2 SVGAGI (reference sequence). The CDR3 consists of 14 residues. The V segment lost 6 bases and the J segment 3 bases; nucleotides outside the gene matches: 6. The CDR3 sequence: CASSLTGGGYEQYF. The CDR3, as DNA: TGTGCCAGCAGCCTGACAGGGGGGGGCTACGAGCAGTACTTC.

The CDR3 sequence is CASSFPSIRTEAFF. DNA for the CDR3: TGTGCCAGCAGCTTTCCGTCCATTCGGACTGAAGCTTTCTTT. The V gene is TRBV5-6, the J gene TRBJ1-1, with D unresolved. In germline, CDR1 is SGHDT, CDR2 YYEEEE. Trimming shortened V by 2 bases and J by 5 bases, and 13 bases separated the two germline ends. The CDR3 sequence is 14 residues long.

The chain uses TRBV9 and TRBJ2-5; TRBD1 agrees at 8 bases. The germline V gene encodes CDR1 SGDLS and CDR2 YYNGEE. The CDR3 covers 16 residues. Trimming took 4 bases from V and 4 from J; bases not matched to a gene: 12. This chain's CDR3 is CASSSSTGGLLETQYF. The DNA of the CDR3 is TGTGCCAGCAGCTCTAGCACAGGGGGTTTATTAGAGACCCAGTACTTC.

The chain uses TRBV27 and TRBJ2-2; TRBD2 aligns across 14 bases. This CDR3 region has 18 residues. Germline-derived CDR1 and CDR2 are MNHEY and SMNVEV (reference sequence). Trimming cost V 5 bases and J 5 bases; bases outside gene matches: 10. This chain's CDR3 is CASSPGLAGVMRTGELFF. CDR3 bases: TGTGCCAGCAGTCCGGGACTAGCGGGAGTTATGCGAACCGGGGAGCTGTTTTTT.